Detailed here is one TCR beta chain. Produced via immunoSEQ multiplex PCR; TCRdb's table is partial and in-frame only. Here the sample spans more than 55,000 clones, approximately 90% being singletons. The CDR3 runs to 15 residues. Trimming took 6 bases from V and 7 from J; bases not matched to a gene: 6. Looked up from germline, CDR1 is MDHEN and CDR2 is SYDVKM. The sample is drawn from a study of blood T cell repertoires in COVID-19. Study information: The cDNA or gDNA used as material had been derived from T cells, B-cell-depleted T cells, or PBMCs.

The sequenced material came from peripheral blood. The TCR was taken from a human donor with active COVID-19. The donor label of this sample is uncertain. The gene calls are TRBV28 and TRBJ2-1; 13 bases line up with TRBD2. CDR3 bases: TGTGCCAGCAGGATGACTAGCGGGAGGATGAATGAGCAGTTCTTC. Its translation is CASRMTSGRMNEQFF.